What follows are 8 T cell receptor beta chains derived from one specimen sequenced in a study of blood T cell repertoires in COVID-19. Using immunoSEQ multiplex PCR, the repertoire was profiled, and TCRdb retains in-frame clones only, with some absent. The sample gives about 250,000 clones, 80% to 90% of which show up once; 2.6% is in the top ten. Sequences were obtained from PBMCs or T cells enriched from blood (not recorded which). These receptors came from a young woman with acute COVID-19.

The CDR3 is CASSYTGRGPHNEQFF. For the CDR3, the DNA is TGTGCCAGCAGTTATACGGGCAGGGGGCCCCACAATGAGCAGTTCTTC. V gene TRBV6-6 combines with J gene TRBJ2-1; 8 bases are a match to TRBD1. The germline V gene has CDR1 MNHNY and CDR2 SVGAGI (reference sequence). The CDR3 runs 16 residues. V trimming: 3 bases; J trimming: 5 bases; junction bases outside the gene matches: 9.

The chain has TRBV5-4 and TRBJ2-7; TRBD1 matches 9 bases. Per germline, CDR1 SGHNT and CDR2 YYREEE (reference sequence). Losses at the gene ends were 4 bases for V and 2 bases for J; bases not matched to a gene: 10. The CDR3 loop spans 16 amino acids. The CDR3 sequence is CASSRGQGYIPYEQYF. CDR3 coding DNA: TGTGCCAGCAGCCGGGGACAGGGCTATATCCCCTACGAGCAGTACTTC. The variable domain in full, with the rest retrieved from reference TRBV5-4 and TRBJ2-7, is ETGVTQSPTHLIKTRGQQVTLRCSSQSGHNTVSWYQQALGQGPQFIFQYYREEENGRGNFPPRFSGLQFPNYSSELNVNALELDDSALYLCASSRGQGYIPYEQYFGPGTRLTVT.

The gene calls are TRBV6-5 and TRBJ2-5; D may be TRBD2 (5 bases). CDR1 is MNHEY and CDR2 is SVGAGI in the germline V gene. This CDR3 is built from 13 residues. Trimming took off 6 bases at V and 5 bases at J, with 13 bases between the two ends. CDR3 sequence reads: CASSPGLRETQYF. The CDR3 DNA reads as TGTGCCAGCAGCCCCGGACTTAGGGAGACCCAGTACTTC.

Comments on this clone: Other DNA sequences of this sample code for an identical CDR3. This sequence joins TRBV4-3 and TRBJ1-2; TRBD1 agrees at 10 bases. With V trimmed by 3 bases and J by 5 bases, 0 bases remained unmatched. The CDR3 has 13 residues. In germline, CDR1 is LGHNA, CDR2 YSLEER. The CDR3: CASSQDRGYGYTF. CDR3 DNA sequence: TGCGCCAGCAGCCAGGACAGGGGGTATGGCTACACCTTC.

The chain couples TRBV12-3 or TRBV12-4 to TRBJ1-2; weak D call: TRBD1 (5 bases). The CDR3 has 13 amino acids. Deletions cut 3 bases from V and 8 bases from J, with 13 bases between. The CDR3 loop reads CASSFLRGLGYTF. For the CDR3, the DNA is TGTGCCAGCAGTTTTCTTCGGGGACTCGGCTACACCTTC.

The chain combines TRBV7-2 with TRBJ1-2, with 9 bases identical to TRBD1. V lost 3 bases and J lost 5; bases outside the gene matches: 13. Germline CDR1 is SGHTA and CDR2 is FQGNSA. This CDR3 region has 17 residues. The CDR3, as DNA: TGTGCCAGCAGCTTTCCGGGACAGGGTCTTTTAAAATATGGCTACACCTTC. Its protein product is CASSFPGQGLLKYGYTF.

This chain uses TRBV30 with TRBJ2-7; D is unresolved. Looked up from germline, CDR1 is GTSNPN and CDR2 is SVGIG (reference sequence). Trimming left V 3 bases short and J 3 bases short, with 6 bases between. This CDR3 contains 11 residues. In DNA form, the CDR3 reads TGTGCCTGGAGCACACACTACGAGCAGTACTTC. Translating it yields CAWSTHYEQYF.

This clone has a single count. The rearrangement uses TRBV4-3 and TRBJ2-3; TRBD2 matches at 8 bases. Per germline, CDR1 LGHNA and CDR2 YSLEER. The CDR3 spans 16 residues. The V and J ends lost 1 base and 2 bases, in that order; junction bases with no gene match: 5. CDR3 in DNA: TGCGCCAGCAGCCAAGGGGTAGCGGGGTTCACAGATACGCAGTATTTT. Its protein product is CASSQGVAGFTDTQYF.